The clone carrying this TCR beta chain appeared many times. Its antigen is currently unknown. Individuals who donated were healthy Caucasians from Russia aged about 6 to 90. This CDR3 region has 15 residues. Looked up from germline, CDR1 is SGHVS and CDR2 is FNYEAQ. The V gene end was trimmed by 1 base and the J gene end by 5 bases; junction bases not matched to a gene: 3. The sample is drawn from a study of blood T cells in healthy people across ages. The wider study: The template switching approach captured approximately one barcoded beta molecule for every two T cells.

Through a sample-barcoded 5' primer and a J-beta primer mix, a second PCR was run for roughly 7 to 11 cycles. TCRdb fed the 5' RACE reads into MiXCR, producing one record per CDR3 protein. Of 1.5 million to 2 million distinct CDR3 sequences detected, over 25% appear once; the ten largest clones hold 7.7%. General study findings and limits: Estimates drawn from one million T cells were deemed to understate diversity.

This clonotype was sampled from a woman under 40 in good health. This chain joins TRBV7-6 and TRBJ2-1; 9 nucleotides agree with TRBD2. The material sequenced was blood. CDR3 DNA: TGTGCCAGCAGCTTAGATCCTAGCGGGGACAATGAGCAGTTCTTC. This gives the protein CASSLDPSGDNEQFF.